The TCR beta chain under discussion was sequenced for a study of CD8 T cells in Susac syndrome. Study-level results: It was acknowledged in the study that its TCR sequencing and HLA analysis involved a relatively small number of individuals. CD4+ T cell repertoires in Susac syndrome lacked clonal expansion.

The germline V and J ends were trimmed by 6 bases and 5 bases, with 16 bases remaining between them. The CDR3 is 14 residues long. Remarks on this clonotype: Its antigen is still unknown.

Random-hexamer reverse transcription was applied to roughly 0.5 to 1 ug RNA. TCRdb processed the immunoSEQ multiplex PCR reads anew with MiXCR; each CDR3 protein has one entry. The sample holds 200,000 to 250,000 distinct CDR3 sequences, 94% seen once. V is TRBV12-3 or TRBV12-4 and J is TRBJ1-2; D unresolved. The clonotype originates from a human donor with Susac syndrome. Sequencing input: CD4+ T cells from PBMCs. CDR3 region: CASSPLYTGYGYTF. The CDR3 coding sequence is TGTGCCAGCAGCCCATTGTATACCGGTTATGGCTACACCTTC.